Shown below are 32 T cell receptor beta chains from a single sample sequenced in a study of T-cell reconstitution after alpha-beta-depleted transplantation in children. For TCRbeta, the library was prepared with unique molecular identifiers. TCRdb re-called the PCR reads through MiXCR, storing one row per CDR3 protein. The table shows about 640,000 distinct CDR3 sequences, with approximately 17% occurring only once. The sequencing used PBMCs from the stem cell graft donor, collected from the stem cell graft. These receptors were collected from a human donor who donated a stem cell graft to a child with acute myeloid leukemia.

In this sample, this clonotype turned up many times. The chain has TRBV20-1 and TRBJ1-2; D is undetermined. The germline V gene encodes CDR1 DFQATT and CDR2 SNEGSKA (reference sequence). CDR3 size: 11 residues. Trimming removed 2 bases from V and 7 bases from J, with 8 bases in between. Here the CDR3 reads CSARWVGGYTF. In nucleotides, the CDR3 is TGCAGTGCTAGATGGGTAGGTGGCTACACCTTC.

As regards this clonotype: A much larger clone differs from this one at a single base, so this may be a read error. The V and J genes are TRBV20-1 and TRBJ2-7; 11 bases align to TRBD1. There are 13 residues in the CDR3. V trimming: 4 bases; J trimming: 4 bases; junction bases outside the gene matches: 3. From germline, CDR1 is DFQATT and CDR2 SNEGSKA (reference sequence). This CDR3 is CSAMDRGRYEQYF. The CDR3 DNA reads as TGCAGTGCTATGGACAGGGGGCGATACGAGCAGTACTTC.

This clonotype was seen ten or more times. J is TRBJ2-3 and V is TRBV20-1, with D possibly being TRBD2 (6 bases). With 0 bases removed from V and 4 bases from J, the gap between germline ends came to 14 bases. This CDR3 is built from 15 residues. Germline V gene sequence: CDR1 DFQATT, CDR2 SNEGSKA (reference sequence). DNA of the CDR3: TGCAGTGCTAGAGACTCGAACCTAGCGTCAGATACGCAGTATTTT. Translation: CSARDSNLASDTQYF.

The chain combines TRBV14 with TRBJ2-5; possible D gene TRBD1, 5 bases. V lost 2 bases to trimming and J lost 5 bases, with 15 bases between them. This CDR3 is built from 15 residues. Per the germline V gene, CDR1 is SGHDN and CDR2 is FVKESK. The chain's CDR3 is CASSQRRRERETQYF. The CDR3 coding sequence is TGTGCCAGCAGCCAAAGACGCAGGGAAAGGGAGACCCAGTACTTC.

The chain employs TRBV30 and TRBJ2-1, with 7 bases that match TRBD1. The V gene end was trimmed by 5 bases and the J gene end by 9 bases; junction bases not matched to a gene: 16. CDR1 and CDR2 (germline): GTSNPN, SVGIG (reference sequence). The CDR3 loop spans 15 amino acids. The CDR3 region is CAWLMTGPPFGEQFF. DNA of the CDR3: TGTGCCTGGCTGATGACAGGGCCCCCCTTTGGTGAGCAGTTCTTC.

This clonotype was counted many times. The chain carries TRBV28 and TRBJ1-1; TRBD1 is a possible D gene (5 bases). Germline V lookup: CDR1 MDHEN, CDR2 SYDVKM. The CDR3 covers 14 residues. With 5 bases removed from V and 0 bases from J, the gap between germline ends came to 10 bases. The CDR3: CASSPTGLNTEAFF. CDR3 DNA: TGTGCCAGCAGTCCCACAGGACTGAACACTGAAGCTTTCTTT.

Points on this clonotype: A much larger clone differs by one base, so this may be a read error. The gene calls are TRBV7-2 and TRBJ2-7; D is uncertain. Germline lookup yields CDR1 SGHTA and CDR2 FQGNSA. CDR3 length: 14 amino acids. CDR3 coding DNA: TGTGCCAGCAGCTTAGGACGGAACTCCTACGAGCAGCACTTC. Translated, it gives CASSLGRNSYEQHF.

This clonotype was seen many times. This chain connects TRBV6-5 to TRBJ2-1; no definite D call. Germline CDR1 is MNHEY and CDR2 is SVGAGI. The CDR3 has 12 residues. V lost 6 bases to trimming and J lost 7 bases, with 10 bases between them. The CDR3 region is CASSAIGNEQFF. CDR3 coding DNA: TGTGCCAGCAGCGCGATTGGGAATGAGCAGTTCTTC.

This clonotype has at least ten counts. The J gene is TRBJ2-1, the V gene TRBV6-5; TRBD1 matches at 7 bases. There are 17 residues in the CDR3. V lost 0 bases and J lost 9; bases outside the gene matches: 14. Germline loops: CDR1 MNHEY, CDR2 SVGAGI. The CDR3 sequence is CASSYSPQGEGLGEQFF. DNA for the CDR3: TGTGCCAGCAGTTACTCGCCCCAGGGGGAAGGTCTGGGTGAGCAGTTCTTC.

CDR3 nucleotides: TGTGCCAGCAGACCAAGTTCCTACAGGGGCGAAAACTCCTACGAGCAGTACTTC. Residues: CASRPSSYRGENSYEQYF. The rearrangement joins TRBV6-1 to TRBJ2-7, with 7 bases matching TRBD1. Looked up from germline, CDR1 is MNHNS and CDR2 is SASEGT. Trimming at V came to 6 bases and at J to 0 bases, leaving 17 bases not matched to a gene. CDR3 length: 18 amino acids.

This clonotype was detected once. This chain connects TRBV11-2 to TRBJ1-1, with TRBD1 matching 7 bases. The CDR3 is 14 amino acids. V lost 4 bases, J lost 5 bases, and 7 bases stayed unmatched. In germline, CDR1 is SGHAT, CDR2 FQNNGV. DNA for the CDR3: TGTGCCAGCAGCTCCAGGAGGGGGCGTACTGAAGCTTTCTTT. It is translated as CASSSRRGRTEAFF.

V is TRBV28 and J is TRBJ2-5; TRBD2 might be the D (6 bases). Deletions cut 3 bases from V and 4 bases from J, with 15 bases between. Germline CDR1 and CDR2: MDHEN and SYDVKM. The CDR3 length is 15 residues. This chain's CDR3 is CASSFLFGSLETQYF. The CDR3 nucleotides are TGTGCCAGCAGTTTCCTGTTCGGGAGCCTAGAGACCCAGTACTTC.

This clonotype was seen ten or more times. The V gene is TRBV4-3, the J gene TRBJ2-3, with TRBD2 matching 7 bases. The CDR3 is made up of 15 amino acids. Trimming at V came to 4 bases and at J to 0 bases, leaving 4 bases not matched to a gene. Germline assignment: CDR1 LGHNA and CDR2 YSLEER. The CDR3 bases are TGCGCCAGCAGCCTTCAGCGGGGAAGCACAGATACGCAGTATTTT. Translation: CASSLQRGSTDTQYF.

This clonotype has only a few counts. The CDR3 protein is CASSPGPGQQETQYF. The DNA for the CDR3 is TGTGCCAGCAGCCCCGGTCCGGGACAGCAAGAGACCCAGTACTTC. This sequence joins TRBV11-2 and TRBJ2-5, with 7 nucleotides matching TRBD1. This CDR3 contains 15 residues. V was pared by 5 bases and J by 2 bases, with 8 bases of the junction left unmatched. Germline V gene sequence: CDR1 SGHAT, CDR2 FQNNGV.

This clonotype was detected many times. The V call is TRBV6-1, the J call TRBJ2-3, with TRBD2 identical over 9 bases. Germline CDR1 is MNHNS and CDR2 is SASEGT. V dropped 9 bases and J dropped 6; count of bases not matched to a gene: 10. The CDR3 sequence is 14 residues long. The CDR3 loop reads CASQTSGLSDTQYF. The DNA of the CDR3 is TGTGCCAGTCAGACTAGCGGTCTATCGGATACGCAGTATTTT.

The chain employs TRBV7-2 and TRBJ2-7; no firm D call. This CDR3 contains 16 residues. From germline, CDR1 is SGHTA and CDR2 FQGNSA. Trimming took off 5 bases at V and 0 bases at J, with 17 bases between the two ends. The CDR3 bases are TGTGCCAGCAGCATAGAATATGGACGCTACTCCTACGAGCAGTACTTC. This encodes CASSIEYGRYSYEQYF.

V gene TRBV20-1 combines with J gene TRBJ2-2, with unresolved D. CDR3 length: 15 residues. V shed 6 bases and J shed 3 bases, with 17 bases lying between them. From germline, CDR1 is DFQATT and CDR2 SNEGSKA (reference sequence). The chain's CDR3 is CSATRRILDTGELFF. The CDR3 nucleotides read TGCAGTGCCACGCGAAGGATTCTTGACACCGGGGAGCTGTTTTTT.

This sequence joins TRBV7-9 and TRBJ1-2; a weak D match, TRBD1 (6 bases). V lost 4 bases to trimming and J lost 6 bases, with 15 bases between them. CDR3 length: 14 residues. CDR1 SEHNR and CDR2 FQNEAQ come from the germline V gene (reference sequence). The CDR3 coding sequence is TGTGCCAGCAGCTCATTGGACAGAACAAATGGCTACACCTTC. Translation gives CASSSLDRTNGYTF.

The chain recombines TRBV28 with TRBJ2-1; the D is unclear. The germline V gene encodes CDR1 MDHEN and CDR2 SYDVKM. Trimming stripped 5 bases from V and 6 bases from J, with 14 bases between. The CDR3 contains 14 residues. This CDR3 is CASSLPRVSNEQFF. The CDR3 coding sequence is TGTGCCAGCAGTCTCCCCCGGGTCAGCAATGAGCAGTTCTTC.

As to this clonotype: Possible read error: a much larger clone is one base away. The final CDR3 position lacks the conserved phenylalanine or tryptophan, pointing to a likely read error. The chain couples TRBV7-2 to TRBJ1-3; D gene uncertain. CDR1 and CDR2 from the germline V gene are SGHTA and FQGNSA. V was shortened by 5 bases and J by 7 bases, with 12 bases between the two germline ends. The CDR3 covers 13 residues. The CDR3 spells CASSPTPRNTIYS. For the CDR3, the DNA is TGTGCCAGCAGCCCGACACCGAGGAACACCATATATTCT.

At least ten counts were recorded for this clonotype. This chain links TRBV5-1 with TRBJ2-2; D could derive from TRBD1 or TRBD2 (5 bases each). The CDR3 runs 13 residues. The V gene lost 5 bases and the J gene lost 4 bases, with 9 bases spanning the gap. The germline CDR1 and CDR2 sequences are SGHRS and YFSETQ. The CDR3 bases are TGCGCCAGCAGTTGGGACGGCACCGGGGAGCTGTTTTTT. Translated: CASSWDGTGELFF.

About this clonotype itself: This sequence may be a read error, since a much larger clone differs from it by one base. V is TRBV20-1 and J is TRBJ2-3; D possibly uses TRBD1 or TRBD2 (6 bases each). Germline lookup yields CDR1 DFQATT and CDR2 SNEGSKA (reference sequence). CDR3 length: 15 amino acids. V was shortened by 4 bases and J by 1 base, with 15 bases between the two germline ends. As DNA, the CDR3 is TGCAGTGCTACGGGGGCACAGGGAGGCACAGATACGCAGTATTTT. This sequence encodes CSATGAQGGTDTQYF.

This sequence joins TRBV7-2 and TRBJ1-5, with no clear D. Looked up from germline, CDR1 is SGHTA and CDR2 is FQGNSA. Deletions cut 5 bases from V and 5 bases from J, with 19 bases between. This CDR3 has 16 amino acids. CDR3 sequence: CASSPKGLFRDQPQHF. The DNA of the CDR3 is TGTGCCAGCAGCCCGAAAGGTCTGTTTAGGGATCAGCCCCAGCATTTT.

V usage is TRBV7-8 and J usage is TRBJ1-6; 8 bases line up with TRBD1. The CDR3 is 17 residues long. J lost 7 bases, V lost 1 base, and 9 bases had no gene match. The germline V gene encodes CDR1 SGHVS and CDR2 FQNEAQ. CDR3 in DNA: TGTGCCAGCAGCTTAGAGGCAGGGGGCGTTCGGAATTCACCCCTCCACTTT. Amino acids: CASSLEAGGVRNSPLHF.

The rearrangement links TRBV11-2 to TRBJ2-2; unclear D gene. Trimming removed 0 bases at V and 0 bases at J, with 11 bases between. CDR3 size: 17 residues. CDR1 is SGHAT and CDR2 is FQNNGV in the germline V gene. The CDR3 here is CASSLDRAFTNTGELFF. For the CDR3, the DNA is TGTGCCAGCAGCTTAGATAGGGCCTTTACGAACACCGGGGAGCTGTTTTTT.

This clonotype was seen at least ten times. This sequence joins TRBV20-1 and TRBJ1-6; D is unclear. The CDR3 totals 14 residues. The germline gives CDR1 DFQATT, CDR2 SNEGSKA (reference sequence). V was clipped by 3 bases and J by 10 bases, with 16 bases between them. CDR3 amino acids: CSARAKPKVSPLHF. The CDR3 DNA reads TGCAGTGCTAGGGCCAAGCCTAAGGTATCACCCCTCCACTTT.

This clonotype appeared many times. This chain joins TRBV9 and TRBJ1-1; D is ambiguous. Germline CDR1 is SGDLS and CDR2 is YYNGEE. V gave up 2 bases and J gave up 0 bases, with 11 bases separating them. The CDR3 runs to 15 residues. CDR3 region: CASSVDGYMNTEAFF. In DNA, the CDR3 is TGTGCCAGCAGCGTCGACGGATACATGAACACTGAAGCTTTCTTT.

There are many counts of this clonotype. The rearrangement uses TRBV20-1 and TRBJ1-2, with 12 bases identical to TRBD1. This CDR3 region has 20 residues. V lost 2 bases, J lost 1 base, and 17 bases stayed unmatched. CDR1 is DFQATT and CDR2 is SNEGSKA in the germline V gene (reference sequence). CDR3 in DNA: TGCAGTGCTAGACCCCTCTCGAGTGGGACAGGGGGCTTCGGTAACTATGGCTACACCTTC. This codes for CSARPLSSGTGGFGNYGYTF.

This clonotype was recorded many times. V gene TRBV20-1 combines with J gene TRBJ2-1, with D perhaps TRBD1 or TRBD2 (5 bases each). The germline V gene has CDR1 DFQATT and CDR2 SNEGSKA (reference sequence). The CDR3 consists of 11 residues. V was shortened by 6 bases and J by 10 bases, with 13 bases between the two germline ends. This chain's CDR3 is CSAQRGYEQFF. CDR3 nucleotides: TGCAGTGCCCAACGGGGCTACGAGCAGTTCTTC.

This clonotype was counted at least ten times. The V and J genes are TRBV5-1 and TRBJ1-6, with 7 bases fitting TRBD1. The CDR3 extends over 15 amino acids. Germline assignment: CDR1 SGHRS and CDR2 YFSETQ. V shed 4 bases, J shed 7 bases, and the junction held 8 bases outside the gene matches. This CDR3 reads CASSLWDSANSPLHF. CDR3 nucleotides: TGCGCCAGCAGCCTCTGGGACAGCGCCAATTCACCCCTCCACTTT.

The gene calls are TRBV5-5 and TRBJ2-2, with D possibly being TRBD2 (5 bases). Germline CDR1 is SGHKS and CDR2 is YYEKEE (reference sequence). Trimming took off 5 bases at V and 1 base at J, with 9 bases between the two ends. The CDR3 spans 14 residues. The CDR3 DNA reads as TGTGCCAGCAGGTTCGGGGAGAACACCGGGGAGCTGTTTTTT. Protein: CASRFGENTGELFF.

There are a few counts of this clonotype. The DNA for the CDR3 is TGTGCCAGCAGTGAACGAACAGTCAATGAGCAGTTCTTC. Protein product: CASSERTVNEQFF. This sequence joins TRBV25-1 and TRBJ2-1; no firm D call. The CDR3 has 13 residues. Germline CDR1 MGHDK, CDR2 SYGVNS. Deletions cut 2 bases from V and 6 bases from J, with 8 bases between. The entire variable domain, with the rest obtained from reference TRBV25-1 and TRBJ2-1, is as follows: EADIYQTPRYLVIGTGKKITLECSQTMGHDKMYWYQQDPGMELHLIHYSYGVNSTEKGDLSSESTVSRIRTEHFPLTLESARPSHTSQYLCASSERTVNEQFFGPGTRLTVL.